The rows below give T cell receptor beta chains drawn from one sample of a study of T cell changes during pregnancy in multiple sclerosis. Generated by immunoSEQ multiplex PCR, the TCRdb table keeps only in-frame clones and is missing some. The table shows about 49,000 clones, with 90% to 95% occurring only once. The sequences come from CD8+ T cells from peripheral blood mononuclear cells, collected before pregnancy. These receptors all come from a female donor with multiple sclerosis, enrolled in a pregnancy study. CDR3s include the opening cysteine and the closing phenylalanine or tryptophan. Fields, in order: J gene, V gene, clone size, CDR3 protein. Not every row has a clone size; where given, it reads once, few, many or a size class.

TRBJ2-7	TRBV4-1	NA	CASSQEGDSGSSYEQYF
TRBJ2-5	TRBV2	NA	CASSEALAGLETQYF
TRBJ2-7	TRBV28	NA	CASSLRPDTSYEQYF
TRBJ1-1	TRBV6-4	NA	CASSDAGQEKAFF
TRBJ1-1	TRBV7-3	NA	CASSFGQGNTEAFF
TRBJ2-1	TRBV7-2	once	CASSLGGTGDPYNEQFF
TRBJ2-5	TRBV28	NA	CASSAPGSGWETQYF
TRBJ2-1	TRBV5-6	NA	CASSLVLAGGGEQFF
TRBJ2-5	TRBV2	NA	CASSERNTQETQYF
TRBJ2-1	TRBV4-2	NA	CASSQGSGTRREQFF
TRBJ2-2	TRBV7-2	NA	CASSLSGRAGAGELFF
TRBJ1-3	TRBV4-2	NA	CASSQATGAGNTIYF
TRBJ2-6	TRBV28	NA	CASTEEGTGANVLTF
TRBJ1-3	TRBV11-2	NA	CASSRSGDRFGNTIYF
TRBJ2-7	TRBV27	NA	CASSPGTSGYEQYF
TRBJ1-5	TRBV6-4	NA	CASSLNSQGQPQHF
TRBJ2-5	TRBV7-9	NA	CASSLFDSQETQYF
TRBJ1-1	TRBV4-3	once	CASSPGTGGMNTEAFF
TRBJ2-5	TRBV7-8	NA	CASSGLGYQETQYF
TRBJ2-5	TRBV30	NA	CAWSVRVHSQETQYF
TRBJ1-3	TRBV5-3	NA	CARTFNVSGQNVDPGNTIYF
TRBJ2-7	TRBV27	NA	CASSPRGHISYEQYF
TRBJ1-1	TRBV27	NA	CASSAPYTEAFF
TRBJ1-1	TRBV11-2	NA	CASADPGQVTEAFF
TRBJ2-1	TRBV5-1	NA	CASSLELAGARNEQFF
TRBJ1-5	TRBV7-9	NA	CASSSSSDSQPQHF
TRBJ2-3	TRBV4-2	NA	CASSHNPRVGDTQYF
TRBJ1-3	TRBV7-9	NA	CASSSTLGVTLSGNTIYF
TRBJ1-2	TRBV5-1	NA	CASSPEGLGYGYTF
TRBJ2-2	TRBV7-8	NA	CASSSTGELFF
TRBJ2-7	TRBV6-1	few	CASSEDQGTPYEQYF
TRBJ1-3	TRBV7-9	many	CASSFYSGHDKF
TRBJ2-7	TRBV7-9	NA	CASSWGVIYEQYF
TRBJ2-1	TRBV29-1	NA	CSAPTGETYNEQFF
TRBJ1-2	TRBV10-1	once	CASSEGTGDGYTF
TRBJ2-2	TRBV19	NA	CASRWGSFFPMAGELFF
TRBJ2-2	TRBV13	NA	CASSSRDYPNTGELFF
TRBJ2-7	TRBV30	NA	CAFRWSSGSWYEQYF